This is a list of T cell receptor beta chains from one sample in a study of blood T cell repertoires in COVID-19. Measured with immunoSEQ multiplex PCR; TCRdb has only the in-frame clones, and not every one. The sample lists around 430,000 clones, about 86% occurring once. Material: PBMCs or T cells enriched from blood (not recorded which). The origin of the receptors is a woman aged 45-59 years who had recovered from COVID-19. Each CDR3 is given with its conserved first and last residue. Each record gives: J gene, D gene, clone size, V gene, CDR3 DNA, CDR3 protein. D genes are given only for firm matches. Size tells how often a clone was seen (once, few, many) or the class of an expanded clone, and some rows leave it out.

TRBJ1-4 TRBD1 . TRBV7-9 TGTGCCAGCAGCAGAAAGGGACAGTTCCATGAAAAACTGTTTTTT CASSRKGQFHEKLFF
TRBJ2-1 TRBD1 . TRBV11-2 TGTGCCAGCAGCGCCTCGACAGGGTCCTACAATGAGCAGTTCTTC CASSASTGSYNEQFF
TRBJ1-6 . . TRBV28 TGTGCCAGCAGCACAATTAATTCACCCCTCCACTTT CASSTINSPLHF
TRBJ1-3 TRBD1 once TRBV29-1 TGCAGCGTGGGGGGACAGGGATTTGGAAACACCATATATTTT CSVGGQGFGNTIYF
TRBJ1-1 . . TRBV2 TGTGCCAGCAGTGTGGTTTTGGGGCGGATTAACACTGAAGCTTTCTTT CASSVVLGRINTEAFF
TRBJ2-7 TRBD1 . TRBV5-1 TGCGCCAGCAGCTTGGTCCCAGGGGGAGAGCAGTACTTC CASSLVPGGEQYF
TRBJ2-1 TRBD1 once TRBV10-3 TGTGCCGCCGGGGAGGGACAGGGCTTCAATGAGCAGTTCTTC CAAGEGQGFNEQFF
TRBJ2-3 TRBD2 . TRBV9 TGTGCCAGCAGCCCCCGTTTAACCCGGGGGGCAGATACGCAGTATTTT CASSPRLTRGADTQYF
TRBJ1-4 TRBD1 . TRBV2 TGTGCCAGCAGCCGACAGGGGTCTAATGAAAAACTGTTTTTT CASSRQGSNEKLFF
TRBJ2-7 TRBD2 . TRBV18 TGTGCCAGCTCAGGAACTAGCGGGGGGCATTCCTACGAGCAGTACTTC CASSGTSGGHSYEQYF
TRBJ1-5 . . TRBV19 TGTGCCAGTAGTCCCCGGGGAGGTCGTGGCAATCAGCCCCAGCATTTT CASSPRGGRGNQPQHF
TRBJ1-5 . few TRBV18 TGTGCCAGCTCACTCAGGGATAGCAATCAGCCCCAGCATTTT CASSLRDSNQPQHF
TRBJ1-4 TRBD1 . TRBV19 TGTGCCAGTAGGCCGGACAGGGGTATTAATGAAAAACTGTTTTTT CASRPDRGINEKLFF
TRBJ2-1 TRBD1 . TRBV7-9 TGTGCCAGCAGCCTCCCGGGACAGGGCAATGAGCAGTTCTTC CASSLPGQGNEQFF
TRBJ2-3 TRBD2 . TRBV10-3 TGTGCCATCAGTGCACTAGCGGGGGGCGACACAGATACGCAGTATTTT CAISALAGGDTDTQYF
TRBJ1-1 TRBD1 . TRBV5-1 TGCGCCAGCAGATTAGGGACAGGGGGAATGAACACTGAAGCTTTCTTT CASRLGTGGMNTEAFF
TRBJ2-7 . . TRBV10-3 TGTGCCATCAGTGTTACAGGGCGGTACGAGCAGTACTTC CAISVTGRYEQYF
TRBJ2-7 . . TRBV4-1 TGCGCCAGCAGCCCGGCGGGGATGGAGCAGTACTTC CASSPAGMEQYF
TRBJ1-1 TRBD1 . TRBV11-3 TGTGCCAGCAGCTTATCGTACTGGGACAGTGAAGCTTTCTTT CASSLSYWDSEAFF
TRBJ2-5 . . TRBV9 TGTGCCAGCAACTCAGGACTCCAAGAGACCCAGTACTTC CASNSGLQETQYF
TRBJ2-7 TRBD1 few TRBV7-2 TGTGCCAGCAGCTTAGCCTGGGACAGGGGTTACTCCGAGCAGTACTTC CASSLAWDRGYSEQYF
TRBJ1-2 . . TRBV4-2 TGTGCCAGCAGCCAAGAATCTGGAGATATTTATGGCTACACCTTC CASSQESGDIYGYTF
TRBJ1-2 TRBD1 . TRBV2 TGTGCCAGCAGTGAACTATGGACAGGGGATGGCTACACCTTC CASSELWTGDGYTF
TRBJ2-3 . . TRBV27 TGTGCCAGCAGTTTGGGTGGACTTCTTAGCACAGATACGCAGTATTTT CASSLGGLLSTDTQYF
TRBJ2-5 TRBD2 . TRBV7-7 TGTGCTAGCAGCACGGGACTAGCGGGGGAAGAGACCCAGTACTTC CASSTGLAGEETQYF
TRBJ1-4 . . TRBV7-2 TGTGCCAGCAGCTTAACGGCGCCAGGGCATAATGAAAAACTGTTTTTT CASSLTAPGHNEKLFF
TRBJ2-7 TRBD1 . TRBV5-1 TGCGCCAGCAGCCCAAGCTCAACCGGGACAGGAGTCTCCTACGAGCAGTACTTC CASSPSSTGTGVSYEQYF
TRBJ1-5 TRBD1 . TRBV7-8 TGTGCCAGCAGCCAGGACAGGATAAATCAGCCCCAGCATTTT CASSQDRINQPQHF
TRBJ1-2 TRBD1 few TRBV28 TGTGCCAGCAGTCCTCGGGACAGGGACTATGGCTACACCTTC CASSPRDRDYGYTF
TRBJ1-2 TRBD1 . TRBV10-3 TGTGCCATCAGTGGATTCGGACAGGGAGATGGCTACACCTTC CAISGFGQGDGYTF
TRBJ1-2 TRBD1 few TRBV12-3/TRBV12-4 TGTGCCAGCAGTGGACAGGCAAACTATGGCTACACCTTC CASSGQANYGYTF
TRBJ2-3 . . TRBV7-9 TGTGCCAGCAGCTTAGCCGTGACAGAAGATACGCAGTATTTT CASSLAVTEDTQYF
TRBJ1-3 TRBD1 . TRBV14 TGTGCCAGCAGCCAAGATACAGGGGAGGGAAACACCATATATTTT CASSQDTGEGNTIYF
TRBJ2-5 TRBD1 . TRBV24-1 TGTGCCACCAGTGATGGACAGGGTCTGGAGACCCAGTACTTC CATSDGQGLETQYF
TRBJ2-5 . . TRBV9 TGTGCCAGCAGCGTAGGGGGGCTGGGTCTTTTAGAGACCCAGTACTTC CASSVGGLGLLETQYF
TRBJ1-3 TRBD1 . TRBV19 TGTGCCAGTAGCGGGACAGACTCTGGAAACACCATATATTTT CASSGTDSGNTIYF
TRBJ2-6 TRBD1 . TRBV5-6 TGTGCCAGCAGCTTGAAACAGGGGGCTTTTTCTGGGGCCAACGTCCTGACTTTC CASSLKQGAFSGANVLTF
TRBJ1-2 . . TRBV6-5 TGTGCCAGCAGAAAAAGGACAGAAGAGAACTATGGCTACACCTTC CASRKRTEENYGYTF
TRBJ1-2 TRBD1 . TRBV2 TGTGCCAGCCGAGGACAGGGTGACGGCTATGGCTACACCTTC CASRGQGDGYGYTF
TRBJ1-4 . . TRBV7-9 TGTGCCAGCAGCGACCAAGACAGGCTTAATGAAAAACTGTTTTTT CASSDQDRLNEKLFF
TRBJ2-1 TRBD1 . TRBV15 TGTGCCACCAGCAGAGGAACAGGGGGCTCCTACAATGAGCAGTTCTTC CATSRGTGGSYNEQFF
TRBJ2-3 . . TRBV7-3 TGTGCCAGCAGCTCGCGTCTCCCTGATACGCAGTATTTT CASSSRLPDTQYF
TRBJ1-5 . . TRBV19 TGTGCCAGTAGTATCACGGGAGTAAATCAGCCCCAGCATTTT CASSITGVNQPQHF
TRBJ1-1 . . TRBV2 TGTGCCAGCAGTGACATTACTAACACTGAAGCTTTCTTT CASSDITNTEAFF
TRBJ2-6 . . TRBV4-2 TGTGCCAGCAGCCTAGGGGGCTCTGGGGCCAACGTCCTGACTTTC CASSLGGSGANVLTF
TRBJ2-7 . . TRBV4-1 TGCGCCAGCAGCCAAAGAGGGGGATCGGCATACGAGCAGTACTTC CASSQRGGSAYEQYF